One and the same sample provided the 21 T cell receptor beta chains below, sequenced in a study of T cells after yellow fever vaccination. TCRdb re-derived calls from the 5' RACE reads in MiXCR, one entry per CDR3 protein. This sample has roughly 50,000 distinct CDR3 sequences; about 7.4% occur once, and the top ten carry roughly 27%. Source: CD8+ T cells sorted from PBMCs, taken roughly 14 days after the first yellow fever vaccination. These receptors all come from a man between 18 and 35 years old who received the YFV17D yellow fever vaccine.

This clonotype was seen repeatedly, ten times or more. The rearrangement uses TRBV15 and TRBJ1-5; D is unresolved. The CDR3 covers 14 residues. Trimming stripped 0 bases from V and 4 bases from J, with 7 bases between. Germline values: CDR1 LNHNV, CDR2 YYDKDF (reference sequence). The CDR3 bases are TGTGCCACCAGCAGAGAAACCCAGAATCAGCCCCAGCATTTT. Translation: CATSRETQNQPQHF. Drawing the rest from reference TRBV15 and TRBJ1-5, the complete variable domain is DAMVIQNPRYQVTQFGKPVTLSCSQTLNHNVMYWYQQKSSQAPKLLFHYYDKDFNNEADTPDNFQSRRPNTSFCFLDIRSPGLGDTAMYLCATSRETQNQPQHFGDGTRLSIL.

This clonotype was seen a few times. The genes are TRBV7-7 and TRBJ2-7, with 10 bases that match TRBD2. In germline, CDR1 is SSHAT, CDR2 FNYEAQ (reference sequence). The CDR3 consists of 17 residues. In nucleotides, the CDR3 is TGTGCTAGCAGCTTAGCTCGGACTAGCGGAGGGTATCGAGAGCAGTACGTC. It is translated as CASSLARTSGGYREQYV.

This clonotype was counted ten times or more. The CDR3 bases are TGTGCCAGCAGCTTACTAGCGGGGGCACCCGGGGAGCTGTTTTTT. It encodes CASSLLAGAPGELFF. V usage is TRBV7-2 and J usage is TRBJ2-2, with 10 bases identical to TRBD2. There are 15 residues in the CDR3. The V gene's germline CDR1 is SGHTA and CDR2 FQGNSA. The V and J ends lost 2 bases and 6 bases, in that order; junction bases with no gene match: 3.

This clonotype was counted at least ten times. V and J are TRBV25-1 and TRBJ2-1; D uncertain. CDR3 length: 15 residues. CDR1 is MGHDK, CDR2 SYGVNS, per germline. Between the trimmed V and J ends, which lost 4 bases and 5 bases, there was a span of 15 bases. For the CDR3, the DNA is TGTGCCAGCAGTGGGTCTTGGCAGGCGAACAATGAGCAGTTCTTC. This encodes CASSGSWQANNEQFF.

This clonotype came up many times. The chain recombines TRBV6-5 with TRBJ1-6, with 10 bases lining up with TRBD1. Germline CDR1 MNHEY, CDR2 SVGAGI. There are 15 residues in the CDR3. The V and J ends lost 4 bases and 5 bases, in that order; junction bases with no gene match: 2. The CDR3: CASSSGQGDNSPLHF. CDR3 sequence (DNA): TGTGCCAGCAGTTCCGGACAGGGGGATAATTCACCCCTCCACTTT.

This clonotype was counted many times. The V gene is TRBV10-1, the J gene TRBJ2-7; D possibly corresponds to TRBD1 (6 bases). V was cut by 0 bases and J by 3 bases, with 6 bases left in between. The V gene's germline CDR1 is WNHNN and CDR2 SYGVQD (reference sequence). The CDR3 has 13 residues. DNA for the CDR3: TGCGCCAGCAGTGAGTCGACAGGCTACGAGCAGTACTTC. Translation: CASSESTGYEQYF.

This clonotype has at least ten counts. V gene TRBV5-1 combines with J gene TRBJ2-2, with 10 bases fitting TRBD1. Germline V gene data show CDR1 as SGHRS and CDR2 as YFSETQ. There are 16 residues in the CDR3. V trimming: 4 bases; J trimming: 0 bases; junction bases outside the gene matches: 3. The CDR3 DNA is TGCGCCAGCAGCCTTGGACAGGGGGCGAACACCGGGGAGCTGTTTTTT. It is translated as CASSLGQGANTGELFF.

This clonotype was detected many times. The J gene is TRBJ1-1, the V gene TRBV7-9, with a weak D call TRBD1 (5 bases). The CDR3 extends over 15 amino acids. The V gene lost 1 base and the J gene lost 9 bases, with 18 bases spanning the gap. Germline-derived CDR1 and CDR2 are SEHNR and FQNEAQ (reference sequence). The CDR3 DNA sequence: TGTGCCAGCAGCTTAGAGATCGGGACGGAACGCCAAGCTTTCTTT. Its translation: CASSLEIGTERQAFF.

This clonotype has at least ten counts. J is TRBJ1-1 and V is TRBV19; possibly TRBD1 for D (6 bases). V lost 9 bases and J lost 4, with 15 bases in between. The CDR3 totals 13 residues. Germline-derived CDR1 and CDR2 are LNHDA and SQIVND (reference sequence). The CDR3 DNA is TGTGCCAGCCGACGGGGGCATAGCACTGAAGCTTTCTTT. Protein product: CASRRGHSTEAFF.

This clonotype was seen repeatedly, ten times or more. The genes are TRBV28 and TRBJ2-7; D call uncertain. Trimming took 6 bases from V and 4 from J, leaving 13 bases between them. Germline V gives CDR1 MDHEN, CDR2 SYDVKM. The CDR3 sequence is 13 residues long. The DNA of the CDR3 is TGTGCCAGCAGCCCTTCGAAGGGTTACGAGCAGTACGTC. Translating it yields CASSPSKGYEQYV.

This clonotype showed up many times. The gene calls are TRBV7-8 and TRBJ2-1; a weak D match, TRBD1 (5 bases). V dropped 6 bases and J dropped 2 bases, with 14 bases sitting between them. The CDR3 consists of 15 residues. Germline V CDR1 and CDR2: SGHVS, FQNEAQ. This CDR3 reads CASSFARGPYNEQFF. DNA for the CDR3: TGTGCCAGCAGTTTCGCAAGGGGCCCCTACAATGAGCAGTTCTTC.

The V and J genes are TRBV5-1 and TRBJ2-7; D gene unclear. Per germline, CDR1 SGHRS and CDR2 YFSETQ. V was trimmed by 0 bases and J by 6 bases, leaving 19 bases between them. The CDR3 consists of 16 residues. Here the CDR3 reads CASSLEGPHALREQYV. The CDR3, as DNA: TGCGCCAGCAGCTTGGAGGGCCCCCATGCGCTGCGCGAGCAGTACGTC.

The J gene is TRBJ1-2, the V gene TRBV20-1; weak D call: TRBD1 (5 bases). V was trimmed by 0 bases and J by 5 bases, leaving 16 bases between them. Germline loops: CDR1 DFQATT, CDR2 SNEGSKA (reference sequence). The CDR3 is 15 residues long. The CDR3 nucleotides read TGCAGTGCTAGAGAAGTCAATAGGGGAGATTATGGCTACACCTTC. This codes for CSAREVNRGDYGYTF.

This clonotype was seen only once. The V and J genes are TRBV12-3 or TRBV12-4 and TRBJ2-5; TRBD2 matches at 8 bases. J lost 3 bases, V lost 7 bases, and 4 bases had no gene match. The CDR3 spans 13 residues. The CDR3 reads CASTPGGEETQYF. Written as DNA, the CDR3 is TGTGCCAGCACCCCGGGGGGGGAAGAGACCCAGTACTTC.

V usage is TRBV28 and J usage is TRBJ2-7; 10 bases fit TRBD1. CDR1 and CDR2 from the germline V gene are MDHEN and SYDVKM. J lost 3 bases, V lost 6 bases, and 5 bases had no gene match. CDR3 length equals 14 residues. In nucleotides, the CDR3 is TGTGCCAGCAGCACGGACAGGGGGAACTACGAGCAGTACGTC. Translated, it gives CASSTDRGNYEQYV.

In its sample, this clonotype was seen many times. The chain couples TRBV14 to TRBJ1-1; 7 nucleotides agree with TRBD1. The CDR3 runs 13 residues. From germline, CDR1 is SGHDN and CDR2 FVKESK. With V trimmed by 5 bases and J by 6 bases, 6 bases remained unmatched. CDR3 sequence (DNA): TGTGCCAGCAGCATTGGGGACAGCGCTGAAGCTTTCTTT. Its protein product is CASSIGDSAEAFF.

In its sample, this clonotype ranks as medium-sized. The chain combines TRBV6-5 with TRBJ2-3; D could derive from TRBD1 or TRBD2 (5 bases each). CDR3 length: 16 amino acids. V gave up 4 bases and J gave up 6 bases, with 20 bases separating them. CDR1 and CDR2 from the germline V gene are MNHEY and SVGAGI. The CDR3 DNA reads as TGTGCCAGCAGTTTTCCGGGGCCGCGCGCCCCCGATACGCAGTATTTT. This gives the protein CASSFPGPRAPDTQYF.

Ten or more counts support this clonotype. The chain is built from TRBV4-1 and TRBJ2-7; D possibly corresponds to TRBD2 (5 bases). Germline CDR1 MGHRA, CDR2 YSYEKL. Trimming pared 4 bases from V and 6 bases from J, leaving 10 bases between. The CDR3 totals 12 residues. CDR3 sequence: CASSPRGFEQYF. For the CDR3, the DNA is TGCGCCAGCAGCCCAAGAGGGTTCGAGCAGTACTTC.

In its sample, this clonotype was seen a few times. The rearrangement joins TRBV12-3 or TRBV12-4 to TRBJ2-2; 9 bases align to TRBD2. The ends lost 5 bases at V and 5 bases at J; junction bases unmatched: 6. The CDR3 spans 15 residues. The CDR3 here is CASSPRGGGTGELFF. The CDR3 DNA sequence: TGTGCCAGCAGTCCGCGGGGGGGCGGAACCGGGGAGCTGTTTTTT.

This clonotype was recorded many times. V is TRBV24-1 and J is TRBJ2-7, with 12 bases fitting TRBD1. Germline V gene sequence: CDR1 KGHDR, CDR2 SFDVKD. The CDR3 contains 19 residues. Trimming at V came to 10 bases and at J to 4 bases, leaving 22 bases not matched to a gene. The CDR3 DNA reads TGTGCCACTCGCGAAACCGGGACAGGGGGCGCTGAGGCCGGTTACGAGCAGTACTTC. This encodes CATRETGTGGAEAGYEQYF.

This clonotype was picked up many times. The chain joins TRBV5-1 to TRBJ2-7; D is possibly TRBD2 (6 bases). The germline gives CDR1 SGHRS, CDR2 YFSETQ. This CDR3 is built from 15 residues. Trimming stripped 1 base from V and 3 bases from J, with 14 bases between. The CDR3 DNA is TGCGCCAGCAGCTTGATTCCACTAGCTGACTACGAGCAGTACTTC. It is translated as CASSLIPLADYEQYF. The full variable domain, its missing parts supplied by reference TRBV5-1 and TRBJ2-7, is KAGVTQTPRYLIKTRGQQVTLSCSPISGHRSVSWYQQTPGQGLQFLFEYFSETQRNKGNFPGRFSGRQFSNSRSEMNVSTLELGDSALYLCASSLIPLADYEQYFGPGTRLTVT.